This TCR beta chain was observed in a study of blood T cell repertoires in COVID-19. The wider study: Donors in the United States, Italy and Spain gave samples during acute or convalescent COVID-19. T cells, B-cell-depleted T cells, or PBMCs provided the cDNA or gDNA that served as material.

Followed longitudinally, the Seattle patients had been enrolled during active infection. Germline assignment: CDR1 MGHRA and CDR2 YSYEKL. V lost 6 bases to trimming and J lost 2 bases, with 20 bases between them. CDR3 length: 16 amino acids. Measured with immunoSEQ multiplex PCR; TCRdb has only the in-frame clones, and not every one. In the table there are roughly 150,000 clones, approximately 93% of which are singletons. This chain joins TRBV4-1 and TRBJ2-7; TRBD2 is a possible D gene (5 bases). Material: peripheral blood. This receptor was obtained from a woman aged 55-70 years with COVID-19, enrolled during active disease. This CDR3 is CASSPLGKRPTYEQYF. The CDR3 coding sequence is TGCGCCAGCAGTCCCTTAGGCAAGCGGCCTACCTACGAGCAGTACTTC.